This entry features one T cell receptor beta chain sequence. In germline, CDR1 is SGHTA, CDR2 FQGTGA. The CDR3 is 14 amino acids. The germline V and J ends were trimmed by 1 base and 5 bases, with 11 bases remaining between them. PCR employed 60 Vbeta and 13 Jbeta primers. Profiled with immunoSEQ multiplex PCR; TCRdb holds only in-frame clones, not every one. The sample consists of more than 90,000 clones, around 73% of them appearing once. The sample comes from a study of cytomegalovirus exposure and HLA in healthy donors. Study information: Earlier, some 200 million T cells were analyzed, and 117 million unique TCR beta sequences were found among them.

The sequencing input was PBMCs. The source is a woman in her 40s in good health and CMV-seronegative. The rearrangement joins TRBV7-3 to TRBJ2-5; D may be TRBD1 (6 bases). The CDR3, as DNA: TGTGCCAGCAGCTTAAGAGGGGGTACGGAGACCCAGTACTTC. This encodes CASSLRGGTETQYF.